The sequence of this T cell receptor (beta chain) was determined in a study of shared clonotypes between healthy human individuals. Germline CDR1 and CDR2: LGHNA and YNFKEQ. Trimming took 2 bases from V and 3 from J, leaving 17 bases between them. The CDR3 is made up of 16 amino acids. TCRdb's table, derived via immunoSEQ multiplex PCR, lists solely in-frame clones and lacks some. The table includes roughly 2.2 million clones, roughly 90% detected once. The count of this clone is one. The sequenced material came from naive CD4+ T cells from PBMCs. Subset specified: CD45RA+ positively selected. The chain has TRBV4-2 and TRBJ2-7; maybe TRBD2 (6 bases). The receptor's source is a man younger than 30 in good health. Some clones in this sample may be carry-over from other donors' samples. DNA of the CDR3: TGTGCCAGCAGCCAACCCACTTTGGAGGGCAACTACGAGCAGTACTTC. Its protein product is CASSQPTLEGNYEQYF.